This T cell receptor (beta chain) appears in the sequencing data of a study of T cell clusters in autoimmune cytopenias. About this clonotype itself: Its specificity is unknown.

Whole-study results and caveats: No experiment has yet validated the function of the T cell clusters defined in silico. TRB repertoire shifts in secondary cytopenia and chronic lymphocytic leukemia mostly reflected lymphoma, not autoimmunity.

Each sample's input was about 270 ng genomic DNA, 38,000 or so genome equivalents. Germline loops: CDR1 SGDLS, CDR2 YYNGEE. The CDR3 runs to 15 residues. Multiplex touch-down PCR amplified TRB using TRB-A and TRB-B pools in one tube. No DNA is given; TCRdb re-called the multiplex PCR reads and lists each CDR3 protein once. This sample contains 3,000 to 3,500 distinct CDR3 sequences. The sample was also linked to a second study, of T cell repertoires in aging, cancer and after chemotherapy. That investigation notes: Healthy donors lost TCR diversity with age mainly through richness, cancer patients through richness and evenness. The repertoire data cannot show anything about immunological memory following chemotherapy.

This chain links TRBV9 with TRBJ2-1; there is no DNA to check the TCRdb D call of TRBD2. Material: peripheral blood. This sequence was found in a human donor in good health. CDR3 in amino acids: CASSVVSGSPNEQFF.